These 14 T cell receptor beta chains were all obtained from the same sample, sequenced in a study of radiation and T cells in renal cell carcinoma (TCRdb year 2020). Preparation of the library involved the immunoSEQ multiplex PCR assay. TCRdb limited this immuneACCESS table to in-frame rearrangements with V and J called. A share of clones is missing; checked studies link under half to unresolved V genes, and the rest is unexplained. This sample holds 150,000 or so clones; about 88% were observed only once. Around 11% of the sample rests with the top ten. The time point label corresponds to: baseline pretreatment blood. The treatment or condition label on this specimen signifies: 15 Gy SBRT to primary tumor, nephrectomy 4 weeks later. The sample here was blood, taken from a patient whose treatment included radiotherapy and nephrectomy. The source is a woman between 45 and 60 years old with renal cell carcinoma.

The CDR3 region is CASSFPWLGNEQFF. As DNA, the CDR3 is TGTGCCAGCAGCTTCCCCTGGCTGGGCAATGAGCAGTTCTTC. The chain couples TRBV7-9 to TRBJ2-1; D is unresolved. CDR1 and CDR2 (germline): SEHNR, FQNEAQ (reference sequence). This CDR3 is built from 14 residues. V gave up 3 bases and J gave up 6 bases, with 12 bases separating them.

The chain employs TRBV2 and TRBJ2-1, with 12 nucleotides matching TRBD2. The CDR3 length is 18 residues. The germline gives CDR1 SNHLY, CDR2 FYNNEI. The V and J ends lost 2 bases and 7 bases, in that order; junction bases with no gene match: 12. The DNA for the CDR3 is TGTGCCAGCAGTGAAAGGGGTAAAGGGACTAGCGGGTTGAATGAGCAGTTCTTC. As protein: CASSERGKGTSGLNEQFF.

This sequence joins TRBV7-9 and TRBJ2-2, with D uncertain. CDR3 length equals 13 residues. Between the trimmed V and J ends, which lost 0 bases and 7 bases, there was a span of 6 bases. The germline V gene encodes CDR1 SEHNR and CDR2 FQNEAQ (reference sequence). The CDR3: CASSLAVNGELFF. For the CDR3, the DNA is TGTGCCAGCAGCTTAGCGGTTAACGGGGAGCTGTTTTTT.

The chain employs TRBV5-1 and TRBJ2-5; tentatively, D is TRBD1 or TRBD2 (5 bases each). Trimming left V 3 bases short and J 5 bases short, with 17 bases between. The length of the CDR3 is 15 residues. The germline V gene has CDR1 SGHRS and CDR2 YFSETQ. The CDR3 region is CASSWGLLEGETQYF. For the CDR3, the DNA is TGCGCCAGCAGCTGGGGCTTACTAGAGGGGGAGACCCAGTACTTC. The full variable domain, completed using reference TRBV5-1 and TRBJ2-5, is KAGVTQTPRYLIKTRGQQVTLSCSPISGHRSVSWYQQTPGQGLQFLFEYFSETQRNKGNFPGRFSGRQFSNSRSEMNVSTLELGDSALYLCASSWGLLEGETQYFGPGTRLLVL.

This clone was recorded only once. A junction end diverges from the germline sequence, so it may reflect a read error. The chain employs TRBV18 and TRBJ2-5; 7 nucleotides align to TRBD1. The germline gives CDR1 KGHSH, CDR2 LQKENI. The CDR3 spans 14 residues. The CDR3 bases are TGTGCCAGCTCAGAGACAGGGTACCAGGAGACCCAGTACTTC. It specifies CASSETGYQETQYF.

As regards this clone: The CDR3 does not end in the conserved phenylalanine or tryptophan, so this is likely a read error. The limits of the CDR3 on the DNA are not certain, so only TCRdb's listed CDR3 is given. The J gene is TRBJ2-7, the V gene TRBV6-1; TRBD1 is taken as the D call from the table, unchecked against the DNA. The CDR3 contains 11 residues when both ends are counted. CDR1 is MNHNS, CDR2 SASEGT, per germline. The CDR3 loop reads CASSESGRTLL.

The chain couples TRBV4-2 to TRBJ1-6, with a tentative D call TRBD1 (5 bases). The CDR3 totals 14 residues. V lost 4 bases to trimming and J lost 9 bases, with 13 bases between them. Germline V gene data show CDR1 as LGHNA and CDR2 as YNFKEQ. The CDR3 protein is CASSPGHGISPLHF. CDR3 coding DNA: TGTGCCAGCAGCCCTGGACACGGTATTTCACCCCTCCACTTT.

This clone was seen only once. The chain couples TRBV5-1 to TRBJ1-2; D gene ambiguous. Germline CDR1 reads SGHRS; CDR2 reads YFSETQ. The germline V and J ends were trimmed by 4 bases and 4 bases, with 14 bases remaining between them. The CDR3 covers 14 residues. CDR3 bases: TGCGCCAGCAGCGTAGTGGACGGACGCTATGGCTACACCTTC. Translating it yields CASSVVDGRYGYTF.

The J gene is TRBJ2-2, the V gene TRBV6-1; TRBD2 matches 7 bases. Germline values: CDR1 MNHNS, CDR2 SASEGT. The junction had 5 bases not matched to a gene; V was cut back by 4 bases and J by 0 bases. The CDR3 spans 16 residues. The CDR3 DNA follows: TGTGCCAGCAGTGGCGGGGGTTTCGCGAACACCGGGGAGCTGTTTTTT. It is translated as CASSGGGFANTGELFF.

The V and J genes are TRBV5-6 and TRBJ2-7, with D unresolved. The CDR3 is 13 residues long. V dropped 0 bases and J dropped 0 bases, with 4 bases sitting between them. Germline CDR1 is SGHDT and CDR2 is YYEEEE. The CDR3 sequence: CASSLVSSYEQYF. DNA of the CDR3: TGTGCCAGCAGCTTGGTGAGCTCCTACGAGCAGTACTTC.

The rearrangement uses TRBV7-9 and TRBJ2-5; tentatively, D is TRBD2 (6 bases). Looked up from germline, CDR1 is SEHNR and CDR2 is FQNEAQ (reference sequence). This CDR3 comprises 14 residues. V lost 5 bases, J lost 3 bases, and 13 bases lay in between. In nucleotides, the CDR3 is TGTGCCAGCAGCCAAAGACTAGGGAAAGAGACCCAGTACTTC. Its translation is CASSQRLGKETQYF.

CDR3 sequence reads: CASRPALGEQYF. The CDR3 DNA is TGTGCCAGCAGGCCCGCCCTAGGCGAGCAGTACTTC. The chain joins TRBV25-1 to TRBJ2-7; D gene ambiguous. V was cut by 6 bases and J by 6 bases, with 12 bases left in between. This CDR3 contains 12 residues. In germline, CDR1 is MGHDK, CDR2 SYGVNS.

The chain has TRBV29-1 and TRBJ2-5, with D unclear. V was pared by 7 bases and J by 5 bases, with 11 bases between. Germline V gene lookup returns CDR1 SQVTM and CDR2 ANQGSEA. The CDR3 loop spans 11 amino acids. The CDR3, as DNA: TGCAGCGGGGGTAGTTGGGAGACCCAGTACTTC. It specifies CSGGSWETQYF. The full variable domain, its missing parts supplied by reference TRBV29-1 and TRBJ2-5, is SAVISQKPSRDICQRGTSLTIQCQVDSQVTMMFWYRQQPGQSLTLIATANQGSEATYESGFVIDKFPISRPNLTFSTLTVSNMSPEDSSIYLCSGGSWETQYFGPGTRLLVL.

The V call is TRBV6-1, the J call TRBJ1-2; 9 bases agree with TRBD1. The length of the CDR3 is 13 residues. J was trimmed by 7 bases and V by 9 bases; bases with no gene match: 9. Germline CDR1 and CDR2: MNHNS and SASEGT. The CDR3 spells CASSGTGIGGYTF. In DNA form, the CDR3 reads TGTGCCAGTTCCGGGACAGGGATCGGTGGCTACACCTTC.